This is a list of T cell receptor beta chains from one sample in a study of shared clonotypes between healthy human individuals. The assay was immunoSEQ multiplex PCR, and TCRdb's table has in-frame clones only and misses some. The top ten hold more than 1.5% of the sample, which has more than 2 million clones, around 93% seen once. Sequencing input: naive CD8+ T cells from PBMCs. The receptors originated from a man between 18 and 35 years old in good health. Some clones in this sample may be carry-over from other donors' samples. Both conserved end residues are part of each CDR3. The D gene is left open where the match is weak. Clone size is stated in some rows and not others, as once, few, many or a class when expanded.

TRBJ2-2,TRBV7-9,once,NA,TGTGCCAGCAGCTTACCGCCGGTATCGAACACCGGGGAGCTGTTTTTT,CASSLPPVSNTGELFF
TRBJ2-7,TRBV30,NA,NA,TGTGCCTGGAGTGTCGCCCTCTCAGAGGACTACGAGCAGTACTTC,CAWSVALSEDYEQYF
TRBJ2-7,TRBV13,NA,TRBD1,TGTGCCAGCAGCCGGACAGGGAGAATTTACGAGCAGTACTTC,CASSRTGRIYEQYF
TRBJ2-7,TRBV28,NA,TRBD2,TGTGCCAGCAGTTCCCCCGGGACTAGCGGGACGGTGGTTTCCTACGAGCAGTACTTC,CASSSPGTSGTVVSYEQYF
TRBJ2-7,TRBV2,NA,TRBD2,TGTGCCAGCAGCCAGACTAGCGGGAGGGACTACGAGCAGTACTTC,CASSQTSGRDYEQYF
TRBJ1-1,TRBV19,NA,TRBD1,TGTGCCAGTAGTATAATCAGGGGGTCTGAAGCTTTCTTT,CASSIIRGSEAFF
TRBJ2-7,TRBV27,NA,NA,TGTGCCAGCAGTTTCGTTAAAATTAGAGGGGCTACCGAGCAGTACTTC,CASSFVKIRGATEQYF
TRBJ2-3,TRBV6-1,NA,NA,TGTGCCAGCAGTGAGGAGCGGTTCGGCACAGATACGCAGTATTTT,CASSEERFGTDTQYF
TRBJ2-7,TRBV29-1,NA,NA,TGCAGCGCTGTGAACTACGAGCAGTACTTC,CSAVNYEQYF
TRBJ2-5,TRBV7-9,NA,TRBD1,TGTGCCAGCAGCCCGAGACAGGGGGAAACACAAGAGACCCAGTACTTC,CASSPRQGETQETQYF
TRBJ2-1,TRBV5-1,NA,TRBD1,TGCGCCAGCAGCTTTGGACAGGGGTTAAATGAGCAGTTCTTC,CASSFGQGLNEQFF
TRBJ1-4,TRBV27,NA,NA,TGTGCCAGCAGTTTGAATAACAACCGGCATGAAAAACTGTTTTTT,CASSLNNNRHEKLFF
TRBJ2-7,TRBV7-9,NA,NA,TGTGCCTCGGCCCTAGCGTCCGAGCAGTACTTC,CASALASEQYF
TRBJ2-7,TRBV28,NA,NA,TGTGCCAGCGGGGCGATTGGAAGAGACAGTCACAGACGCTACGAGCAGTACTTC,CASGAIGRDSHRRYEQYF
TRBJ2-1,TRBV19,NA,NA,TGTGCCAGTAGTTTCTCCCCCGGTTACAATGAGCAGTTCTTC,CASSFSPGYNEQFF
TRBJ2-7,TRBV18,NA,NA,TGTGCCAGCTCACCACCCGATTCCTACGAGCAGTACTTC,CASSPPDSYEQYF
TRBJ1-4,TRBV19,NA,NA,TGTGCCAGTAGCCCCTCCTTTACAACTAATGAAAAACTGTTTTTT,CASSPSFTTNEKLFF
TRBJ2-1,TRBV4-2,NA,NA,TGTGCCAGCAGCCAGAATCAGGGGAATGAGCAGTTCTTC,CASSQNQGNEQFF
TRBJ2-1,TRBV18,NA,TRBD2,TGTGCCAGCTCACCACGCGTACCGGGACTAGCGGGAGGGCCACGGGACAATGAGCAGTTCTTC,CASSPRVPGLAGGPRDNEQFF
TRBJ2-7,TRBV2,once,NA,TGTGCCACCGTACAGGGCTCCTACGAGCAGTACTTC,CATVQGSYEQYF
TRBJ2-3,TRBV5-6,NA,NA,TGTGCCAGCAGCTTGAGTCTAGCAGTAGATACGCAGTATTTT,CASSLSLAVDTQYF
TRBJ2-2,TRBV11-2,NA,NA,TGTGCCAGCAGCTCTACCAGGGGACTCGAGGTTATCTGGGAGCTGTTTTTT,CASSSTRGLEVIWELFF
TRBJ2-3,TRBV9,NA,TRBD2,TGTGCCAGCAGCGTAGAGCGAGCGGGGCTCGGGGATACGCAGTATTTT,CASSVERAGLGDTQYF
TRBJ2-7,TRBV27,NA,NA,TGTGCCAGCAGTGACCCGGCATCTGGGATCTACGAGCAGTACTTC,CASSDPASGIYEQYF
TRBJ2-1,TRBV11-3,NA,NA,TGTGCCAGCAGCTTCCCCGGCAGTGAGCAGTTCTTC,CASSFPGSEQFF
TRBJ2-3,TRBV27,NA,NA,TGTGCCAGCAGTTTATACCGGGGCACAGATACGCAGTATTTT,CASSLYRGTDTQYF
TRBJ2-1,TRBV7-9,NA,NA,TGTGCCAGCAGCCAGCAGGTGAATGAGCAGTTCTTC,CASSQQVNEQFF
TRBJ2-1,TRBV6-1,NA,TRBD2,TGTGCCAGCAGTGAAGCGCGTTTTGCGGGAGGTTCCTACAATGAGCAGTTCTTC,CASSEARFAGGSYNEQFF
TRBJ2-3,TRBV28,NA,TRBD2,TGTGCCAGCAGTTTAGGAACTAGCGGGACAGATACGCAGTATTTT,CASSLGTSGTDTQYF
TRBJ2-5,TRBV4-1,NA,NA,TGCGCCAGCAGCTATAGCAGCGTTGAGACCCAGTACTTC,CASSYSSVETQYF
TRBJ1-2,TRBV27,NA,TRBD1,TGTGCCAGCAGTGGACTGGGACAGCATGGCTACACCTTC,CASSGLGQHGYTF
TRBJ2-1,TRBV30,NA,TRBD1,TGTGCCTGGAGTCCCCGGACAGGGGTCCCGAACAATGAGCAGTTCTTC,CAWSPRTGVPNNEQFF
TRBJ2-1,TRBV11-3,NA,NA,TGTGCCAGCAGCAGGGACCCCGGTGAGCAGTTCTTC,CASSRDPGEQFF
TRBJ1-3,TRBV5-1,NA,NA,TGCGCCAGCAGCCTGGGGGTACAGGGCTCTGGAAACACCATATATTTT,CASSLGVQGSGNTIYF
TRBJ1-3,TRBV5-4,NA,TRBD1,TGTGCCAGCAGCGGGACAGGGTTTGGAAACACCATATATTTT,CASSGTGFGNTIYF
TRBJ2-1,TRBV28,NA,TRBD1,TGTGCCAGCAGACTTGGACAGGAAGGTGTAAATGAGCAGTTCTTC,CASRLGQEGVNEQFF
TRBJ2-7,TRBV9,NA,TRBD1,TGTGCCAGCAGCGTCGGGACAGGGACCTACGAGCAGTACTTC,CASSVGTGTYEQYF
TRBJ2-1,TRBV27,few,NA,TGTGCCAGCAGTCAGTACAATGAGCAGTTCTTC,CASSQYNEQFF
TRBJ2-7,TRBV7-2,NA,NA,TGTGCCAGCAGCATCCGAATGCAGGGTGACGAGCAGTACTTC,CASSIRMQGDEQYF
TRBJ2-2,TRBV29-1,NA,TRBD1,TGCAGCGTTCCAGGGGGCAGGTTCGGGGAGCTGTTTTTT,CSVPGGRFGELFF
TRBJ1-1,TRBV27,once,NA,TGTGCCAGCAGTTTATCGAGGGGGGTGGCTTTCTTT,CASSLSRGVAFF
TRBJ2-3,TRBV7-9,once,NA,TGTGCCAGCAGCTTACCCCCAGGGGATACGCAGTATTTT,CASSLPPGDTQYF
TRBJ2-4,TRBV7-9,NA,NA,TGTGCCAGCAGCTTAGGGGGGGCTAGCGCCGAAAACATTCAGTACTTC,CASSLGGASAENIQYF
TRBJ2-7,TRBV28,NA,TRBD1,TGTGCCAGCAGTAACCAGGGGGCTCCCTACGAGCAGTACTTC,CASSNQGAPYEQYF
TRBJ2-7,TRBV9,NA,TRBD1,TGTGCCACTACCGGAAACCGGGACAGGGACCCCTACGAGCAGTACTTC,CATTGNRDRDPYEQYF
TRBJ1-2,TRBV5-6,once,TRBD1,TGTGCCAGCAGCTTCCTACAGGGGTTCGGAGGCTATGGCTACACCTTC,CASSFLQGFGGYGYTF
TRBJ2-5,TRBV13,NA,TRBD2,TGTGCCAGCAGCCCCCGCCGCAGCGGGAAGCACCAAGAGACCCAGTACTTC,CASSPRRSGKHQETQYF
TRBJ2-1,TRBV4-1,NA,NA,TGCGCCAGCAGCCAAGTTGCCAGACTAGACTCCTACAATGAGCAGTTCTTC,CASSQVARLDSYNEQFF
TRBJ2-1,TRBV15,NA,NA,TGTGCCACCTCGCTAGCGAGCTACAATGAGCAGTTCTTC,CATSLASYNEQFF
TRBJ2-5,TRBV5-1,NA,NA,TGCGCCAGCAGCTTGGAACAACCATTTGGGGAGACCCAGTACTTC,CASSLEQPFGETQYF
TRBJ2-7,TRBV7-9,NA,NA,TGTGCCAGCAGCTCGGGACGGGCTTTTGGCGAGCAGTACTTC,CASSSGRAFGEQYF
TRBJ1-2,TRBV15,NA,NA,TGTGCCACCAGCAGAATTTACAGGGATGGCTACACCTTC,CATSRIYRDGYTF
TRBJ1-2,TRBV6-5,once,NA,TGTGCCGCAAGAACGGACGGACCCTATGGCTACACCTTC,CAARTDGPYGYTF
TRBJ2-5,TRBV27,NA,TRBD2,TGTGCCAGCAGTCTTGGTGCGGGAGCTAGGTGGGAGACCCAGTACTTC,CASSLGAGARWETQYF
TRBJ2-1,TRBV6-5,NA,TRBD2,TGTGCCAGCAGTTGGACTAGCGAAAACAATGAGCAGTTCTTC,CASSWTSENNEQFF
TRBJ1-2,TRBV4-1,once,NA,TGCGCCAGCAGCCTGGGCCCCGGGGTCTTCTATGGCTACACCTTC,CASSLGPGVFYGYTF
TRBJ1-2,TRBV19,NA,NA,TGTGCCAGTAGTATCTCTGGGGATTCCCGCCGGGGCTACACCTTC,CASSISGDSRRGYTF
TRBJ2-7,TRBV7-9,NA,NA,TGTGCCAGCAGCTTATTAGGGTCTGGGGGCTCCCACGAGCAGTACTTC,CASSLLGSGGSHEQYF